The clone carrying this TCR beta chain came up a few times. Trimming removed 3 bases at V and 6 bases at J, with 6 bases between. The V gene's germline CDR1 is SGHTA and CDR2 FQGNSA. This CDR3 comprises 12 residues. The data originate from a study of T-cell memory formation after mild COVID-19. From the 5' RACE reads, TCRdb called clonotypes with MiXCR, one entry per CDR3 protein. The profile covers fewer than 200,000 distinct CDR3 sequences, with roughly 13% appearing a single time and 2.5% to 3.5% taken by the ten largest. The sample taken for sequencing was PBMCs or a T cell subset sorted from them (not recorded which). The chain joins TRBV7-2 to TRBJ1-5; D call uncertain. The receptor comes from a man in his late teens or twenties who had mild COVID-19 (a few samples of this study predate the infection). Cell type and time point are not known. CDR3 residues: CASSFESQPQHF. The CDR3, as DNA: TGTGCCAGCAGCTTTGAGTCTCAGCCCCAGCATTTT.